These 25 T cell receptor beta chains came from one sample sequenced in a study of vaccination and CD4 T cells after COVID-19. Treatment noted: approximately 11-day PBMC culture with coronavirus spike peptide pools or control peptides (ViraFEST assay). No antigen has been identified for these receptors. Cultured CD4+ T cells had their DNA profiled by the Oncomine TCR Beta short-read assay. TCRdb reprocessed the PCR reads via MiXCR and lists one record per CDR3 protein. Here the sample spans 15,000 to 20,000 distinct CDR3 sequences, roughly half being singletons. The material sequenced was CD4+ T cells from blood, cultured in vitro. All receptors come from a human donor who had recovered from COVID-19.

The rearrangement links TRBV10-3 to TRBJ2-3; maybe TRBD2 (6 bases). This CDR3 has 13 amino acids. The germline gives CDR1 ENHRY, CDR2 SYGVKD. Between the trimmed V and J ends, which lost 3 bases and 4 bases, there was a span of 8 bases. The CDR3: CAISDRDSDTQYF. In DNA form, the CDR3 reads TGTGCCATCAGTGACAGGGACTCAGATACGCAGTATTTT.

This clonotype was picked up one time. The J gene is TRBJ2-2, the V gene TRBV11-3; TRBD2 matches 11 bases. The germline gives CDR1 SGHNT, CDR2 YENEEA. The J segment lost 5 bases and the V segment lost 4 bases, leaving 6 bases of the junction unmatched. There are 16 residues in the CDR3. CDR3 region: CASSSIAGGSTGELFF. In DNA form, the CDR3 reads TGTGCCAGCAGCTCAATAGCGGGGGGGTCAACCGGGGAGCTGTTTTTT.

This chain uses TRBV20-1 with TRBJ1-5; D gene unclear. This CDR3 has 13 amino acids. Germline V lookup: CDR1 DFQATT, CDR2 SNEGSKA (reference sequence). V was pared by 4 bases and J by 6 bases, with 13 bases between. Here the CDR3 reads CSATDGWAQPQHF. The CDR3 DNA follows: TGCAGTGCTACGGACGGCTGGGCTCAGCCCCAGCATTTT.

V and J are TRBV19 and TRBJ1-2; D unclear. The V gene lost 1 base and the J gene lost 2 bases, with 14 bases spanning the gap. This CDR3 contains 16 residues. Per the germline V gene, CDR1 is LNHDA and CDR2 is SQIVND (reference sequence). This chain's CDR3 is CASSIVAALTNYGYTF. In DNA form, the CDR3 reads TGTGCCAGTAGTATAGTGGCAGCTTTAACGAACTATGGCTACACCTTC.

Only a few counts were recorded for this clonotype. The J gene is TRBJ1-5, the V gene TRBV6-2 or TRBV6-3; D perhaps matches TRBD1 (5 bases). V dropped 6 bases and J dropped 4 bases, with 10 bases sitting between them. Germline CDR1 MNHEY, CDR2 SVGEGT. The length of the CDR3 is 13 residues. CDR3 in amino acids: CASSAWGNQPQHF. CDR3 nucleotide sequence: TGTGCCAGCAGCGCATGGGGGAATCAGCCCCAGCATTTT.

The chain recombines TRBV11-2 with TRBJ1-1, with a weak D call TRBD1 (6 bases). Germline V lookup: CDR1 SGHAT, CDR2 FQNNGV. Between the trimmed V and J ends, which lost 7 bases and 4 bases, there was a span of 16 bases. The CDR3 runs 14 residues. The CDR3 DNA is TGTGCCAGCACCTTCCGGGGGGCGGGCACTGAAGCTTTCTTT. Its protein is CASTFRGAGTEAFF. The full variable domain, with the rest looked up from reference TRBV11-2 and TRBJ1-1, is EAGVAQSPRYKIIEKRQSVAFWCNPISGHATLYWYQQILGQGPKLLIQFQNNGVVDDSQLPKDRFSAERLKGVDSTLKIQPAKLEDSAVYLCASTFRGAGTEAFFGQGTRLTVV.

V and J are TRBV19 and TRBJ1-2; D is uncertain. V lost 8 bases to trimming and J lost 6 bases, with 22 bases between them. The CDR3 is 15 amino acids. Germline CDR1 reads LNHDA; CDR2 reads SQIVND (reference sequence). This CDR3 is CASGGLVLSGHGYTF. CDR3 nucleotide sequence: TGTGCCAGTGGTGGTTTAGTGTTAAGCGGGCATGGCTACACCTTC.

This clonotype was observed once. This chain joins TRBV2 and TRBJ1-1; D unclear. Trimming pared 3 bases from V and 1 base from J, leaving 6 bases between. Germline CDR1 is SNHLY and CDR2 is FYNNEI. This CDR3 is built from 13 residues. CDR3 residues: CASSDRTNTEAFF. CDR3 sequence (DNA): TGTGCCAGCAGTGATCGGACGAACACTGAAGCTTTCTTT.

This clonotype turned up a few times. The V and J genes are TRBV7-2 and TRBJ1-6; perhaps TRBD1 as D (6 bases). The V end lost 5 bases, the J end lost 7 bases, and 18 bases lay between the germline ends. CDR3 size: 16 residues. The germline V gene has CDR1 SGHTA and CDR2 FQGNSA. CDR3 sequence: CASSADAGVPNSPLHF. CDR3 sequence (DNA): TGTGCCAGCAGCGCAGATGCAGGGGTCCCAAATTCACCCCTCCACTTT. The full variable domain, with the rest looked up from reference TRBV7-2 and TRBJ1-6, is GAGVSQSPSNKVTEKGKDVELRCDPISGHTALYWYRQSLGQGLEFLIYFQGNSAPDKSGLPSDRFSAERTGGSVSTLTIQRTQQEDSAVYLCASSADAGVPNSPLHFGNGTRLTVT.

The chain recombines TRBV6-5 with TRBJ1-2; D may be TRBD1 (5 bases). V was shortened by 0 bases and J by 6 bases, with 8 bases between the two germline ends. The length of the CDR3 is 13 residues. The V gene's germline CDR1 is MNHEY and CDR2 SVGAGI. The CDR3 sequence: CASSYSRVHGYTF. In DNA form, the CDR3 reads TGTGCCAGCAGTTACTCCAGGGTTCATGGCTACACCTTC.

The chain has TRBV20-1 and TRBJ2-5; no clear D gene. Germline V gene sequence: CDR1 DFQATT, CDR2 SNEGSKA (reference sequence). This CDR3 has 14 amino acids. The V end was cut by 3 bases, the J end by 1 base, with 12 bases between. The CDR3 nucleotides read TGCAGTGCTAGTTTAGCCTACTTCCAAGAGACCCAGTACTTC. Protein product: CSASLAYFQETQYF.

This chain uses TRBV7-9 with TRBJ1-1; D not certain. This CDR3 is 14 amino acids long. V lost 4 bases and J lost 2, with 11 bases in between. Germline loops: CDR1 SEHNR, CDR2 FQNEAQ (reference sequence). The CDR3 loop is CASSSGPGNTEAFF. The DNA for the CDR3 is TGTGCCAGCAGCTCCGGACCGGGAAACACTGAAGCTTTCTTT.

The chain joins TRBV7-9 to TRBJ1-1, with D hard to call. The CDR3 length is 13 residues. CDR1 is SEHNR, CDR2 FQNEAQ, per germline (reference sequence). The V and J ends lost 1 base and 3 bases respectively, with 6 bases between them. Written as DNA, the CDR3 is TGTGCCAGCAGCTTAGGACAACACACTGAAGCTTTCTTT. Encoded protein: CASSLGQHTEAFF.

This rearrangement joins TRBV5-1 to TRBJ2-7; D remains ambiguous. The CDR3 runs 14 residues. Trimming shortened V by 0 bases and J by 0 bases, and 7 bases separated the two germline ends. The germline V gene encodes CDR1 SGHRS and CDR2 YFSETQ. CDR3 amino acids: CASSLETLSYEQYF. The CDR3 DNA reads as TGCGCCAGCAGCTTGGAAACACTCTCCTACGAGCAGTACTTC.

This chain joins TRBV20-1 and TRBJ1-2; D call uncertain. Germline CDR1 is DFQATT and CDR2 is SNEGSKA (reference sequence). This CDR3 region has 14 residues. V lost 3 bases and J lost 0, with 11 bases in between. In DNA form, the CDR3 reads TGCAGTGCTAGGATGGGGTATACTAACTATGGCTACACCTTC. As protein: CSARMGYTNYGYTF.

In its sample, this clonotype was seen a few times. This rearrangement joins TRBV6-2 or TRBV6-3 to TRBJ1-6; a possible D gene is TRBD1 (5 bases). The CDR3 spans 17 residues. The germline gives CDR1 MNHEY, CDR2 SVGEGT. V was shortened by 5 bases and J by 0 bases, with 14 bases between the two germline ends. This CDR3 reads CASSPLQDSSYNSPLHF. Written as DNA, the CDR3 is TGTGCCAGCAGTCCCCTCCAAGACAGCTCCTATAATTCACCCCTCCACTTT.

This clonotype was counted a single time. J is TRBJ2-7 and V is TRBV6-2 or TRBV6-3, with D unclear. This CDR3 comprises 12 residues. The V and J ends lost 0 bases and 6 bases respectively, with 6 bases between them. CDR1 is MNHEY and CDR2 is SVGEGT in the germline V gene. The CDR3 spells CASSYSGIEQYF. In DNA form, the CDR3 reads TGTGCCAGCAGTTACTCGGGGATCGAGCAGTACTTC.

The rearrangement uses TRBV7-2 and TRBJ2-5, with 10 bases aligning to TRBD2. Germline V gene sequence: CDR1 SGHTA, CDR2 FQGNSA. This CDR3 region has 17 residues. Trimming removed 4 bases from V and 5 bases from J; junction bases left unmatched: 13. This CDR3 reads CASSSYISSGGWETQYF. As DNA, the CDR3 is TGTGCCAGCAGCTCCTACATCTCTAGCGGGGGTTGGGAGACCCAGTACTTC.

V and J are TRBV7-2 and TRBJ1-6; 8 nucleotides align to TRBD1. V gave up 3 bases and J gave up 5 bases; unmatched junction bases: 3. This CDR3 has 15 amino acids. Germline CDR1 reads SGHTA; CDR2 reads FQGNSA. CDR3 protein: CASSLRTGNNSPLHF. The CDR3 DNA reads as TGTGCCAGCAGCTTGAGGACAGGGAATAATTCACCCCTCCACTTT.

The chain recombines TRBV5-1 with TRBJ2-1; no clear D gene. The CDR3 covers 14 residues. V dropped 1 base and J dropped 7 bases, with 12 bases sitting between them. Germline CDR1 and CDR2: SGHRS and YFSETQ. CDR3 protein: CASSLTAALNEQFF. The CDR3 DNA reads as TGCGCCAGCAGCTTGACGGCAGCTTTAAATGAGCAGTTCTTC. Variable domain in full (rest from reference TRBV5-1 and TRBJ2-1): KAGVTQTPRYLIKTRGQQVTLSCSPISGHRSVSWYQQTPGQGLQFLFEYFSETQRNKGNFPGRFSGRQFSNSRSEMNVSTLELGDSALYLCASSLTAALNEQFFGPGTRLTVL.

The chain combines TRBV19 with TRBJ2-1; TRBD2 matches 7 bases. The CDR3 sequence is 18 residues long. The J segment lost 0 bases and the V segment lost 5 bases, leaving 13 bases of the junction unmatched. Germline V lookup: CDR1 LNHDA, CDR2 SQIVND (reference sequence). CDR3 sequence: CASSAWVGLADSYNEQFF. As DNA, the CDR3 is TGTGCCAGTAGTGCCTGGGTAGGGCTAGCGGACTCCTACAATGAGCAGTTCTTC. Variable domain in full (rest from reference TRBV19 and TRBJ2-1): DGGITQSPKYLFRKEGQNVTLSCEQNLNHDAMYWYRQDPGQGLRLIYYSQIVNDFQKGDIAEGYSVSREKKESFPLTVTSAQKNPTAFYLCASSAWVGLADSYNEQFFGPGTRLTVL.

The rearrangement uses TRBV10-3 and TRBJ2-3; 7 bases agree with TRBD1. The CDR3 runs 15 residues. Germline values: CDR1 ENHRY, CDR2 SYGVKD. With V trimmed by 2 bases and J by 2 bases, 4 bases remained unmatched. The CDR3 coding sequence is TGTGCCATCAGTGAGCCAAGGGGGCTCACAGATACGCAGTATTTT. It yields the protein CAISEPRGLTDTQYF.

This clonotype was counted once. The rearrangement uses TRBV20-1 and TRBJ2-5; D perhaps matches TRBD2 (7 bases). The germline gives CDR1 DFQATT, CDR2 SNEGSKA (reference sequence). Trimming cost V 5 bases and J 7 bases, with 23 bases left between them. The CDR3 has 15 amino acids. The DNA of the CDR3 is TGCAGTGCTCAACTACTAGGCGGGGGCGGCGGGACCCAGTACTTC. Amino acids: CSAQLLGGGGGTQYF.

The chain employs TRBV28 and TRBJ2-2; D is ambiguous. Germline lookup yields CDR1 MDHEN and CDR2 SYDVKM. The V gene lost 5 bases and the J gene lost 2 bases, with 15 bases spanning the gap. The CDR3 has 16 amino acids. CDR3 sequence reads: CASSLGGYPNTGELFF. CDR3 coding DNA: TGTGCCAGCAGTCTCGGCGGATATCCAAACACCGGGGAGCTGTTTTTT.

The rearrangement uses TRBV7-2 and TRBJ2-4, with D possibly matching TRBD2 (6 bases). The germline V gene has CDR1 SGHTA and CDR2 FQGNSA. The CDR3 is 12 amino acids. V lost 1 base and J 8 bases, leaving 6 bases between the germline ends. The CDR3 here is CASSLERDIQYF. DNA for the CDR3: TGTGCCAGCAGCTTAGAGCGGGACATTCAGTACTTC. The whole variable domain, filled in from reference TRBV7-2 and TRBJ2-4, reads GAGVSQSPSNKVTEKGKDVELRCDPISGHTALYWYRQSLGQGLEFLIYFQGNSAPDKSGLPSDRFSAERTGGSVSTLTIQRTQQEDSAVYLCASSLERDIQYFGAGTRLSVL.